This TCR beta chain was identified in a study of cytomegalovirus exposure and HLA in healthy donors. Comment on this clone: Its antigen is as yet unknown.

Germline V CDR1 and CDR2: LGHNA, YSLEER. With 1 base clipped from V and 2 bases from J, the junction kept 5 bases outside the gene matches. This CDR3 region has 15 residues. 13 Jbeta primers and 60 Vbeta primers were used for the PCR. Profiled with immunoSEQ multiplex PCR; TCRdb holds only in-frame clones, not every one. The sample lists more than 95,000 clones, approximately 70% occurring once. Study results and limitations: Common viral pathogens seemed, in a later analysis, to connect with several of the most significant clusters.

The V and J genes are TRBV4-3 and TRBJ2-7; 7 bases map to TRBD2. The receptor was isolated from a woman aged 45-60 years in good health and CMV-seronegative. Material for sequencing was PBMCs. The CDR3 here is CASSQGLAETYEQYF. CDR3 DNA: TGCGCCAGCAGCCAAGGGCTAGCGGAGACCTACGAGCAGTACTTC.